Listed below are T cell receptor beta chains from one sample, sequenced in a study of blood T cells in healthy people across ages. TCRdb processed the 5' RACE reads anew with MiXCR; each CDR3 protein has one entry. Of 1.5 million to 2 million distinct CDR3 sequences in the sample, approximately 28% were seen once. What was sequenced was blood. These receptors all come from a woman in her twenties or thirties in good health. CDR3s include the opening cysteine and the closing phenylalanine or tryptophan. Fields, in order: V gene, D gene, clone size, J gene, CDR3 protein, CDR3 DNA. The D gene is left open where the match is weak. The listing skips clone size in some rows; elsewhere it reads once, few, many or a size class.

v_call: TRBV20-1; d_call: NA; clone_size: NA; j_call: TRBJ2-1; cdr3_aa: CGVNVQGLNNEQFF; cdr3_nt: TGCGGAGTGAACGTTCAGGGGCTCAACAATGAGCAGTTCTTC
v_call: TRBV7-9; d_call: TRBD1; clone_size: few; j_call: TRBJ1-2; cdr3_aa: CASSQIGQVVGYTF; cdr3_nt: TGTGCCAGCAGCCAGATCGGACAGGTGGTGGGCTACACCTTC
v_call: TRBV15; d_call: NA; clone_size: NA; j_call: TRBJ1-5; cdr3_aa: CATTGTAGRPQHF; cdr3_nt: TGTGCCACCACCGGGACGGCCGGCCGGCCCCAGCATTTT
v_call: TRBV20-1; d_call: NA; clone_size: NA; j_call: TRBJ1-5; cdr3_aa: CSARDLTTVSQHF; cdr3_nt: TGCAGTGCTAGAGATCTAACGACAGTATCCCAGCATTTT
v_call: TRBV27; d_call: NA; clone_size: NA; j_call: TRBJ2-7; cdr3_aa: CASQEGGRNNEQYF; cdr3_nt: TGTGCCTCCCAAGAGGGAGGCCGGAACAATGAGCAGTACTTC
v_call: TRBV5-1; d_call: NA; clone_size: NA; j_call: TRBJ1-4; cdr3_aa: CASSLRGSANEKLFF; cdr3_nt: TGCGCCAGCAGCTTGAGGGGTTCGGCTAATGAAAAACTGTTTTTT
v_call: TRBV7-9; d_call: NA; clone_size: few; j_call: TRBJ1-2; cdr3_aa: CASSFGVVPMDGYTF; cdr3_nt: TGTGCCAGCAGCTTCGGGGTCGTTCCTATGGATGGCTACACCTTC
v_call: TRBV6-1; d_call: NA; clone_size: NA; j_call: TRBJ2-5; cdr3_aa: CASVGSTFWETQYF; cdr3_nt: TGTGCCAGCGTTGGGTCCACATTTTGGGAGACCCAGTACTTC
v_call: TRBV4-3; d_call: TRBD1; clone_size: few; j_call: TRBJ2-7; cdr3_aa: CASSLKNTGGSEQYF; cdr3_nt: TGCGCCAGCAGCCTGAAAAACACAGGGGGCAGCGAGCAGTACTTC
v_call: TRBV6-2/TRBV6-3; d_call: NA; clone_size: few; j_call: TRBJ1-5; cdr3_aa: CASSYSWFLSNQPQHF; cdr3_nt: TGTGCCAGCAGTTACTCTTGGTTTCTTAGCAATCAGCCCCAGCATTTT
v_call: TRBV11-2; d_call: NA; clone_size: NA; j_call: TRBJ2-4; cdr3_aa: CASRRGINEQYF; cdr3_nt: TGTGCCAGCAGGCGGGGTATTAATGAGCAGTACTTC
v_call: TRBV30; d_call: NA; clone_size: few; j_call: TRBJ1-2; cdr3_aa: CAWSSPPDYGYTF; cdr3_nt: TGTGCCTGGAGTTCCCCTCCGGACTATGGCTACACCTTC
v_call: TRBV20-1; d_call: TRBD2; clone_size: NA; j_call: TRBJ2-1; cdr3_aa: CSARDLKRGATNEQFF; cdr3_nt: TGCAGTGCTAGAGATCTGAAGCGGGGGGCCACCAATGAGCAGTTCTTC
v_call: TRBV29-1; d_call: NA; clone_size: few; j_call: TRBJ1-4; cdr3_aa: CSGQGNFEKLFF; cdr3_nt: TGCAGCGGCCAAGGGAACTTTGAAAAACTGTTTTTT
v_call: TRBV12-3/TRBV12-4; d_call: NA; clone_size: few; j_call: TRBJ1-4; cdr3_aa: CASSLGTPGTLFF; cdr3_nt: TGTGCCAGCAGTTTAGGGACCCCAGGTACCCTGTTTTTT
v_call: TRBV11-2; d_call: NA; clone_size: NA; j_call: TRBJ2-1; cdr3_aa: CASKDARYNEQFF; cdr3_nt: TGTGCCAGCAAAGACGCTCGGTACAATGAGCAGTTCTTC
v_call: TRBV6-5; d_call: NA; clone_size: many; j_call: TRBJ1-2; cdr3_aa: CASSIQGYGYTF; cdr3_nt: TGTGCCAGCAGTATACAGGGCTATGGCTACACCTTC
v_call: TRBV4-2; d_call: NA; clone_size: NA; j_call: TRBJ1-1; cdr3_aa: CASSQEVGRSEAFF; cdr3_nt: TGTGCCAGCAGCCAAGAGGTCGGCAGGAGTGAAGCTTTCTTT
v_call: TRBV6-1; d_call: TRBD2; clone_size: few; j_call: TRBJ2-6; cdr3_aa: CASSLRLAGSGANVLTF; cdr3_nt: TGTGCCAGCAGCCTACGACTAGCGGGCTCTGGGGCCAACGTCCTGACTTTC
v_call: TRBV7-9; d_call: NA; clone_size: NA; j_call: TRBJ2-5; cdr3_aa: CASRNDLGEASREQYF; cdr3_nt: TGTGCCAGCAGAAACGACCTAGGGGAGGCTTCGAGGGAGCAGTACTTC